The 18 T cell receptor beta chains in this list originate from one sample, sequenced in a study of T cell clonotyping in hematopoietic cell transplantation. Produced via immunoSEQ multiplex PCR; TCRdb's table is partial and in-frame only. The table lists over 10,000 clones, 70% to 80% of them singletons. The specimen was peripheral blood mononuclear cells, collected 180 days after allogeneic stem cell transplant. The receptors here all came from a male patient aged 55 to 70 who had an allogeneic stem cell transplant from an unrelated donor, so the T cells may come from the graft donor. Some clones in this sample may be carry-over from other donors' samples.

J is TRBJ2-2 and V is TRBV6-5; 7 bases align to TRBD1. Germline values: CDR1 MNHEY, CDR2 SVGAGI. V was clipped by 8 bases and J by 2 bases; unmatched bases: 8. This CDR3 region has 15 residues. The CDR3 bases are TGTGCCAGCCGTAAAGGACAGGTCAACACCGGGGAGCTGTTTTTT. It encodes CASRKGQVNTGELFF.

The V and J genes are TRBV10-3 and TRBJ2-5; a possible D gene is TRBD1 (6 bases). CDR1 and CDR2 (germline): ENHRY, SYGVKD. The CDR3 loop spans 16 amino acids. V gave up 1 base and J gave up 0 bases, with 12 bases separating them. The CDR3 nucleotides read TGTGCCATCAGTGAGTATGGCACAGGGAACCAAGAGACCCAGTACTTC. Its translation is CAISEYGTGNQETQYF.

This clone has more than one count but fewer than ten. This chain joins TRBV29-1 and TRBJ1-1; no definite D call. The CDR3 has 11 amino acids. CDR1 is SQVTM and CDR2 is ANQGSEA in the germline V gene. Trimming cost V 4 bases and J 1 base, with 4 bases left between them. In DNA, the CDR3 is TGCAGCGTTGGGAAGAACACTGAAGCTTTCTTT. Protein sequence: CSVGKNTEAFF.

The chain carries TRBV28 and TRBJ2-5; no clear D gene. Germline loops: CDR1 MDHEN, CDR2 SYDVKM. The length of the CDR3 is 13 residues. V shed 2 bases and J shed 0 bases, with 4 bases lying between them. In DNA, the CDR3 is TGTGCCAGCAGTTTAAGGGACCAAGAGACCCAGTACTTC. This encodes CASSLRDQETQYF.

The chain couples TRBV27 to TRBJ2-7; D might be TRBD2 (6 bases). The CDR3 has 14 amino acids. The germline V gene encodes CDR1 MNHEY and CDR2 SMNVEV (reference sequence). V lost 2 bases and J 3 bases, leaving 11 bases between the germline ends. CDR3 amino acids: CASSLRGGDYEQYF. CDR3 nucleotides: TGTGCCAGCAGTTTACGGGGAGGTGACTACGAGCAGTACTTC.

The rearrangement uses TRBV6-5 and TRBJ2-7, with D possibly TRBD2 on 7 matching bases. The CDR3 contains 15 residues. Germline V gene data show CDR1 as MNHEY and CDR2 as SVGAGI. With 8 bases removed from V and 4 bases from J, the gap between germline ends came to 21 bases. Here the CDR3 reads CASRPSLGGGYEQYF. The CDR3 DNA reads TGTGCCAGCCGACCTTCTTTGGGAGGGGGGTACGAGCAGTACTTC.

The sample holds one count of this clone. The V gene is TRBV6-7, the J gene TRBJ1-6; TRBD1 might be the D (6 bases). TRBV6-7 is recorded as an ORF, its role being uncertain. V lost 1 base and J lost 15, with 10 bases in between. The CDR3 spans 12 residues. This chain's CDR3 is CASSYWGAVLHF. As DNA, the CDR3 is TGTGCCAGCAGTTACTGGGGGGCTGTCCTCCACTTT.

The J gene is TRBJ2-3, the V gene TRBV7-6; tentative D call: TRBD1 (6 bases). The CDR3 has 17 residues. The germline gives CDR1 SGHVS, CDR2 FNYEAQ. Trimming removed 0 bases at V and 1 base at J, with 14 bases between. In nucleotides, the CDR3 is TGTGCCAGCAGCTTAGCGCTAGGGGGTGAAGGCACAGATACGCAGTATTTT. It is translated as CASSLALGGEGTDTQYF.

The chain combines TRBV15 with TRBJ2-1; TRBD2 matches at 9 bases. In germline, CDR1 is LNHNV, CDR2 YYDKDF (reference sequence). The CDR3 length is 14 residues. Trimming at V came to 8 bases and at J to 0 bases, leaving 2 bases not matched to a gene. The CDR3 nucleotides are TGTGCCACCGTTAGCGGGGGCTCCTACAATGAGCAGTTCTTC. Translated: CATVSGGSYNEQFF. Variable domain in full (rest from reference TRBV15 and TRBJ2-1): DAMVIQNPRYQVTQFGKPVTLSCSQTLNHNVMYWYQQKSSQAPKLLFHYYDKDFNNEADTPDNFQSRRPNTSFCFLDIRSPGLGDTAMYLCATVSGGSYNEQFFGPGTRLTVL.

This clone was counted a single time. The chain has TRBV21-1 and TRBJ1-5; TRBD1 is the table's D call and was not checked against the DNA. TRBV21-1 is tagged as a pseudogene. The CDR3 has 14 amino acids. CDR3 bases: TGTGCCAGCGCCAGGGGACAGGGGCCTCAGCCCCAGCATTTT. It encodes CASARGQGPQPQHF.

The chain uses TRBV2 and TRBJ1-1; possibly TRBD1 for D (6 bases). V was trimmed by 7 bases and J by 4 bases, leaving 13 bases between them. CDR3 length: 13 amino acids. Germline V CDR1 and CDR2: SNHLY, FYNNEI. The CDR3 DNA is TGTGCCAGCACGAGGGGGGTTGGCACTGAAGCTTTCTTT. This translates into CASTRGVGTEAFF.

This rearrangement joins TRBV2 to TRBJ1-5; D is unresolved. From germline, CDR1 is SNHLY and CDR2 FYNNEI. The V end was cut by 7 bases, the J end by 3 bases, with 13 bases between. The CDR3 is 14 amino acids. The CDR3 here is CASNFRTLNQPQHF. In DNA, the CDR3 is TGTGCCAGCAACTTCAGGACCCTCAATCAGCCCCAGCATTTT.

The sample holds one count of this clone. In DNA form, the CDR3 reads TGTGCCAGCAGTATCGCCTACGAGCAGTACTTC. Amino acids: CASSIAYEQYF. V and J are TRBV6-5 and TRBJ2-7; D is uncertain. The ends were cut back, 5 bases at V and 2 bases at J, with 4 bases in the middle. Germline V CDR1 and CDR2: MNHEY, SVGAGI. The CDR3 loop spans 11 amino acids.

The V gene is TRBV28, the J gene TRBJ1-2; possible D gene TRBD1, 5 bases. The germline V gene encodes CDR1 MDHEN and CDR2 SYDVKM. V was clipped by 6 bases and J by 4 bases, with 12 bases between them. The CDR3 sequence is 13 residues long. The CDR3 DNA is TGTGCCAGCAGCCCCCTCGACAGCTATGGCTACACCTTC. Protein product: CASSPLDSYGYTF.

The CDR3: CAISESIGRLAGVGVETQYF. DNA of the CDR3: TGTGCCATCAGTGAGTCGATTGGCCGGTTAGCGGGAGTGGGGGTCGAGACCCAGTACTTC. J is TRBJ2-5 and V is TRBV10-3; 9 nucleotides line up with TRBD2. Germline V CDR1 and CDR2: ENHRY, SYGVKD. After removal of 0 bases from V and 5 bases from J, the junction contained 19 bases not matched to a gene. The CDR3 runs to 20 residues.

The gene calls are TRBV4-2 and TRBJ2-7, with 8 bases identical to TRBD1. J lost 2 bases, V lost 2 bases, and 14 bases had no gene match. The CDR3 has 18 amino acids. Germline V gene lookup returns CDR1 LGHNA and CDR2 YNFKEQ. DNA of the CDR3: TGTGCCAGCAGCCAATCCCCTGTTACAGGGGGAGGCACCTACGAGCAGTACTTC. Translating it yields CASSQSPVTGGGTYEQYF.

The V gene is TRBV25-1, the J gene TRBJ1-1; possible D gene TRBD1, 5 bases. This CDR3 is built from 14 residues. Germline-derived CDR1 and CDR2 are MGHDK and SYGVNS. V was trimmed by 6 bases and J by 7 bases, leaving 18 bases between them. CDR3 sequence (DNA): TGTGCCAGCAGGTCGCAGGGTAAGGGGAGTGAAGCTTTCTTT. Translating it yields CASRSQGKGSEAFF.

The V gene is TRBV4-1, the J gene TRBJ1-2; D unresolved. There are 11 residues in the CDR3. Germline V gene data show CDR1 as MGHRA and CDR2 as YSYEKL. V gave up 1 base and J gave up 11 bases, with 8 bases separating them. The chain's CDR3 is CASSQGLEYTF. CDR3 DNA sequence: TGCGCCAGCAGCCAAGGCCTGGAATACACCTTC.